This T cell receptor beta chain is drawn from a study of cytomegalovirus exposure and HLA in healthy donors. TCRdb's table, derived via immunoSEQ multiplex PCR, lists solely in-frame clones and lacks some. Altogether around 400,000 clones are present, roughly 85% being singletons, with the ten largest covering roughly 0.75%. Study results and caveats: Under in vitro conditions, a few CMV-associated chains were confirmed as specific for CMV antigens. Most TCRs appeared rarely, but some public TCRs recurred in many donors. In the roughly 130 validation repertoires, a later analysis found that first-cohort TCR clusters tended to co-occur.

V was pared by 6 bases and J by 4 bases, with 3 bases of the junction left unmatched. CDR1 and CDR2 (germline): LGHNA, YNFKEQ. The CDR3 extends over 13 amino acids. Concerning this clone itself: The antigen is unknown.

The study drew the donors from its approximately 110-subject validation cohort, separate from the roughly 700-subject first cohort. J is TRBJ1-2 and V is TRBV4-2; 9 nucleotides match TRBD1. The receptor was derived from a woman aged 18-29 years in good health and CMV-seronegative. Sample: PBMCs. Here the CDR3 DNA reads TGTGCCAGCAGGCGGGACAGGGCCTATGGCTACACCTTC. This translates into CASRRDRAYGYTF.